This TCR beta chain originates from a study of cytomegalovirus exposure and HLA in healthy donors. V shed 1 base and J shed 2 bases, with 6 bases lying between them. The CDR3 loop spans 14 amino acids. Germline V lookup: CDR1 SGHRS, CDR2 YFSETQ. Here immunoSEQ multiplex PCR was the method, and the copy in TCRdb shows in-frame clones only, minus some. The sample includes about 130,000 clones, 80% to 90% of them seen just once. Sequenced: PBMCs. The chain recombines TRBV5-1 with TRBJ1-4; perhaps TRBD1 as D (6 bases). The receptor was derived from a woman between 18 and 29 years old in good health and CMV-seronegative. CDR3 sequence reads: CASSLTGTNEKLFF. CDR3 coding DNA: TGCGCCAGCAGCTTGACAGGGACTAATGAAAAACTGTTTTTT.